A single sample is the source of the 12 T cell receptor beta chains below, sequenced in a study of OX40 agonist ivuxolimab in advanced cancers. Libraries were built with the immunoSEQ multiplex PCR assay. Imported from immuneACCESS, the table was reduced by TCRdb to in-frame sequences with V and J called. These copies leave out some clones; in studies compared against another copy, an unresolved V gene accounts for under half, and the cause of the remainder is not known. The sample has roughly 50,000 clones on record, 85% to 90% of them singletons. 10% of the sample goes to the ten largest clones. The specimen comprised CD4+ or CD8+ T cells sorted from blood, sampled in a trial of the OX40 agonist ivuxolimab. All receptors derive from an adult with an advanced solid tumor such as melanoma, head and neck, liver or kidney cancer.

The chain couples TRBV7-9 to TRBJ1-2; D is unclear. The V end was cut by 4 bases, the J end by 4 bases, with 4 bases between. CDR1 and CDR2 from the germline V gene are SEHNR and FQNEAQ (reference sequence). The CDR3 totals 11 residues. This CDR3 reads CASSWGYGYTF. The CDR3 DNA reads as TGTGCCAGCAGCTGGGGCTATGGCTACACCTTC.

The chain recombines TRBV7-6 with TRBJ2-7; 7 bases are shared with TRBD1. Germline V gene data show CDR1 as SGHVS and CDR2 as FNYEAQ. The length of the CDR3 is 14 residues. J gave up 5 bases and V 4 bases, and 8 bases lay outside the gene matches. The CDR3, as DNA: TGTGCCAGCAGCTCGACTACAGGGGCCCACGAGCAGTACTTC. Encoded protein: CASSSTTGAHEQYF. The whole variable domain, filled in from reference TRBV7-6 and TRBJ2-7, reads GAGVSQSPRYKVTKRGQDVALRCDPISGHVSLYWYRQALGQGPEFLTYFNYEAQQDKSGLPNDRFSAERPEGSISTLTIQRTEQRDSAMYRCASSSTTGAHEQYFGPGTRLTVT.

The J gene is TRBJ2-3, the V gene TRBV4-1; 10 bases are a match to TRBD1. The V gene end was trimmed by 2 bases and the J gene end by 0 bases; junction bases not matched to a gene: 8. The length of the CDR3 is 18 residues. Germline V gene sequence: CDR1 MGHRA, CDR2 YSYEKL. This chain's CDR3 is CASSQRVPGQGSTDTQYF. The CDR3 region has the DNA TGCGCCAGCAGCCAAAGAGTACCGGGACAGGGGAGCACAGATACGCAGTATTTT.

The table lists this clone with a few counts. The CDR3 reads CASGTFIHGYTF. The DNA for the CDR3 is TGTGCCAGTGGGACGTTTATACATGGCTACACCTTC. The J gene is TRBJ1-2, the V gene TRBV19, with D maybe TRBD1 (5 bases). Germline V gene sequence: CDR1 LNHDA, CDR2 SQIVND (reference sequence). This CDR3 comprises 12 residues. Deletions cut 8 bases from V and 6 bases from J, with 13 bases between.

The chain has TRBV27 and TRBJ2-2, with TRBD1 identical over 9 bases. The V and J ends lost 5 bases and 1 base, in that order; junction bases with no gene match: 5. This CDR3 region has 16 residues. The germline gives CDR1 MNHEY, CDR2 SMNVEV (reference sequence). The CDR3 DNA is TGTGCCAGCAGTCCGTACAGGGGGCAGAACACCGGGGAGCTGTTTTTT. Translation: CASSPYRGQNTGELFF.

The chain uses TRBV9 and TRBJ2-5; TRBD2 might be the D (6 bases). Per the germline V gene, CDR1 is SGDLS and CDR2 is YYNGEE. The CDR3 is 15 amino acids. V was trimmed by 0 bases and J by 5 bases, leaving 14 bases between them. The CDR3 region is CASSVDGTGGETQYF. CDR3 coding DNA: TGTGCCAGCAGCGTAGACGGGACTGGGGGGGAGACCCAGTACTTC.

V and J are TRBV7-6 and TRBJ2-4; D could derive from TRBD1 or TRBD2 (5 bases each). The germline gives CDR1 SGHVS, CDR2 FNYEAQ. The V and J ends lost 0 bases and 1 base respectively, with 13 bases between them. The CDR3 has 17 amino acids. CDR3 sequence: CASSLAEGPRAKNIQYF. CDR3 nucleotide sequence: TGTGCCAGCAGCTTAGCAGAGGGGCCGAGGGCCAAAAACATTCAGTACTTC. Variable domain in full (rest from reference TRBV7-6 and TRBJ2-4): GAGVSQSPRYKVTKRGQDVALRCDPISGHVSLYWYRQALGQGPEFLTYFNYEAQQDKSGLPNDRFSAERPEGSISTLTIQRTEQRDSAMYRCASSLAEGPRAKNIQYFGAGTRLSVL.

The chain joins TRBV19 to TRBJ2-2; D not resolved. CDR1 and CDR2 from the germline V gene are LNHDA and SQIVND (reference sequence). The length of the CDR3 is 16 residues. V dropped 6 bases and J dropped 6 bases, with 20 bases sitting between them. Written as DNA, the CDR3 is TGTGCCAGTAGCCGAACCATCACAGCTTCGTCCGGGGAGCTGTTTTTT. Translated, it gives CASSRTITASSGELFF.

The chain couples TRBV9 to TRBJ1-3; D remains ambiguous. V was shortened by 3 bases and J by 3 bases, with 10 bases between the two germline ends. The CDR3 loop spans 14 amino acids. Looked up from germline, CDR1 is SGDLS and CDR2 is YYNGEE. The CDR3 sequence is CASSAEIGGNTIYF. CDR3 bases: TGTGCCAGCAGCGCAGAGATCGGTGGAAACACCATATATTTT.

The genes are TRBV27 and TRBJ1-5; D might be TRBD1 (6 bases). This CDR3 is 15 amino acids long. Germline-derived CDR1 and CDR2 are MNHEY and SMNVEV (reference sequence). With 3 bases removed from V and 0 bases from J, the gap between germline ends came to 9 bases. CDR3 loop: CASSFPGASNQPQHF. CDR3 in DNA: TGTGCCAGCAGTTTTCCGGGGGCTAGCAATCAGCCCCAGCATTTT.

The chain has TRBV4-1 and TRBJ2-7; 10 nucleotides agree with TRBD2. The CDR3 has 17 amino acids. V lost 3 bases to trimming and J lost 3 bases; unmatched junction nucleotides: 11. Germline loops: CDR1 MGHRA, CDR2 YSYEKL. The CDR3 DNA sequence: TGCGCCAGCAGCCAGGGAAGCGGGAGGGCCGAGCTCTACGAGCAGTACTTC. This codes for CASSQGSGRAELYEQYF.

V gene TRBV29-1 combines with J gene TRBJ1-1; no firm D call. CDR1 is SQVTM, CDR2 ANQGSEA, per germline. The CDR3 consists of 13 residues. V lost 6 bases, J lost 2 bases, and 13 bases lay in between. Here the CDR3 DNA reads TGCAGCGTGACGTGGGTAGCAAACACTGAAGCTTTCTTT. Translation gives CSVTWVANTEAFF.